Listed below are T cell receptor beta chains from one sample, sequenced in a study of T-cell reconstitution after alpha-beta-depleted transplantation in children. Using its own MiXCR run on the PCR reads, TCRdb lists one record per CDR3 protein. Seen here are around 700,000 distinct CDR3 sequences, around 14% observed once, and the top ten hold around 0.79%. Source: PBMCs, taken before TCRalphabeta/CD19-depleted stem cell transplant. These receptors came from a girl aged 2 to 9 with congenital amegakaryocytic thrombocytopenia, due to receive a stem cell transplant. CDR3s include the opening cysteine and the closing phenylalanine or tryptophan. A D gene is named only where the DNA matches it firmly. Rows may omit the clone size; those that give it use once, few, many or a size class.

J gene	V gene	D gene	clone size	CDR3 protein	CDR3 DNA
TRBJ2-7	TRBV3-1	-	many	CASSQVYSGDYEQYF	TGTGCCAGCAGCCAAGTATATAGCGGAGACTACGAGCAGTACTTC
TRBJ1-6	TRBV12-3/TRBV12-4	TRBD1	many	CASRGTGLNSPLHF	TGTGCCAGCAGGGGGACAGGGTTAAATTCACCCCTCCACTTT
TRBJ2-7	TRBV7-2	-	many	CASSLVADNYEQYF	TGTGCCAGCAGCTTAGTGGCTGACAACTACGAGCAGTACTTC
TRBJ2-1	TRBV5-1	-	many	CASTPSDPYNEQFF	TGCGCCAGCACCCCTAGCGATCCCTACAATGAGCAGTTCTTC
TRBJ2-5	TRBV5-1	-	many	CASSLSPSLGQETQYF	TGCGCCAGCAGCTTGAGCCCATCCTTGGGGCAAGAGACCCAGTACTTC
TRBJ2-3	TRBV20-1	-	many	CSASSGDTQYF	TGCAGTGCTAGTTCGGGGGATACGCAGTATTTT
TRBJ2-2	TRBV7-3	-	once	CASSLIGGRNTGELFF	TGTGCCAGCAGCTTAATTGGAGGACGAAACACCGGGGAGCTGTTTTTT
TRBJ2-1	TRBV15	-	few	CATSRDLGRNNEQFF	TGTGCCACCAGCAGAGATCTCGGACGGAACAATGAGCAGTTCTTC
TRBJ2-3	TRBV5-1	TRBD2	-	CASSYSSTSGGGDTQYF	TGCGCCAGCAGCTACAGTTCGACTAGCGGGGGGGGAGATACGCAGTATTTT
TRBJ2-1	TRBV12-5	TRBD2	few	CASGTGLAGVDEQFF	TGTGCTAGTGGTACCGGACTAGCGGGAGTAGATGAGCAGTTCTTC
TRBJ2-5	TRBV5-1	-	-	CASSFLDRTQTQYF	TGCGCCAGCAGCTTCCTTGACAGGACCCAGACCCAGTACTTC
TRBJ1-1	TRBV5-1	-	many	CASSLVFLSGLGIENTEAFF	TGCGCCAGCAGCTTGGTCTTTCTTTCGGGCCTCGGCATAGAGAACACTGAAGCTTTCTTT
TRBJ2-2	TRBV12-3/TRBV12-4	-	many	CASKNLGSGGELFF	TGTGCCAGCAAGAATCTAGGATCTGGCGGGGAGCTGTTTTTT
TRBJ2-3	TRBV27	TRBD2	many	CASSEAGFTDTQYF	TGTGCCAGCAGTGAAGCGGGGTTCACAGATACGCAGTATTTT
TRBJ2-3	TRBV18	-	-	CASSPDSADTQYF	TGTGCCAGCTCACCAGACTCGGCGGATACGCAGTATTTT
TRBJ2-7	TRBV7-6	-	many	CASALGDSSYEQYF	TGTGCCAGCGCTCTGGGCGACAGCTCCTACGAGCAGTACTTC